The 31 T cell receptor beta chains below come from one sample, sequenced in a study of response to subunit inactivated influenza vaccine. TCRdb re-derived calls from the RT-PCR reads in MiXCR, one entry per CDR3 protein. The sample holds about 780,000 distinct CDR3 sequences, under 20% seen once. The specimen was PBMCs from blood, collected about 5 days after vaccination. These receptors all stem from a man aged 45-65 years who received an inactivated influenza vaccine.

The chain links TRBV20-1 to TRBJ1-1; D is uncertain. The CDR3 has 15 amino acids. Germline loops: CDR1 DFQATT, CDR2 SNEGSKA (reference sequence). V lost 6 bases and J lost 5, with 22 bases in between. CDR3 nucleotides: TGCAGTGCGCGGGCGGGGAACCCCCAAGGGACTGAAGCTTTCTTT. This encodes CSARAGNPQGTEAFF.

This clonotype was seen many times. J is TRBJ2-1 and V is TRBV6-1; TRBD1 might be the D (6 bases). Germline V gene lookup returns CDR1 MNHNS and CDR2 SASEGT. Trimming shortened V by 6 bases and J by 4 bases, and 16 bases separated the two germline ends. CDR3 length: 15 residues. As DNA, the CDR3 is TGTGCCAGCAGCCCGAACGGACAGACTTACAATGAGCAGTTCTTC. It is translated as CASSPNGQTYNEQFF.

This clonotype was observed a few times. In nucleotides, the CDR3 is TGTGCCAGCACCCTCTCGGGGAGTCCCGGGGAGCTGTTTTTT. Translating gives CASTLSGSPGELFF. V usage is TRBV9 and J usage is TRBJ2-2; tentatively, D is TRBD2 (5 bases). The CDR3 consists of 14 residues. CDR1 SGDLS and CDR2 YYNGEE come from the germline V gene. Deletions cut 6 bases from V and 6 bases from J, with 15 bases between.

The sample holds a few counts of this clonotype. The chain has TRBV7-9 and TRBJ2-5, with a tentative D call TRBD1 (6 bases). This CDR3 is built from 15 residues. Germline values: CDR1 SEHNR, CDR2 FQNEAQ (reference sequence). Trimming took 2 bases from V and 1 from J, leaving 11 bases between them. The CDR3 loop is CASSLRGQSQETQYF. CDR3 bases: TGTGCCAGCAGCTTACGAGGACAGAGCCAAGAGACCCAGTACTTC. The full variable domain, its missing parts supplied by reference TRBV7-9 and TRBJ2-5, is DTGVSQNPRHKITKRGQNVTFRCDPISEHNRLYWYRQTLGQGPEFLTYFQNEAQLEKSRLLSDRFSAERPKGSFSTLEIQRTEQGDSAMYLCASSLRGQSQETQYFGPGTRLLVL.

The chain joins TRBV10-3 to TRBJ2-7; 7 positions match TRBD1. The CDR3 is 15 amino acids. V dropped 4 bases and J dropped 0; count of bases not matched to a gene: 6. From germline, CDR1 is ENHRY and CDR2 SYGVKD. The CDR3: CAISGTGTSSYEQYF. The CDR3 nucleotides read TGTGCCATCAGTGGGACAGGAACGAGCTCCTACGAGCAGTACTTC.

The chain links TRBV12-3 or TRBV12-4 to TRBJ2-2; 8 bases agree with TRBD2. V was clipped by 10 bases and J by 2 bases; unmatched bases: 12. This CDR3 is built from 16 residues. The CDR3: CATRASGSSNTGELFF. DNA for the CDR3: TGTGCCACCAGGGCCAGCGGGAGTTCTAACACCGGGGAGCTGTTTTTT.

V usage is TRBV10-3 and J usage is TRBJ2-7; D gene ambiguous. V lost 4 bases and J 6 bases, leaving 13 bases between the germline ends. Germline CDR1 is ENHRY and CDR2 is SYGVKD. This CDR3 contains 13 residues. In nucleotides, the CDR3 is TGTGCCATCAGTGTGGGATGGGTGACCGAGCAGTACTTC. Amino acids: CAISVGWVTEQYF.

This chain links TRBV7-2 with TRBJ2-7, with TRBD2 matching over 8 bases. The germline V gene has CDR1 SGHTA and CDR2 FQGNSA. The CDR3 sequence is 16 residues long. With V trimmed by 1 base and J by 4 bases, 9 bases remained unmatched. Written as DNA, the CDR3 is TGTGCCAGCAGCTTAGGAGGGGTCGGGAGGGGATACGAGCAGTACTTC. This gives the protein CASSLGGVGRGYEQYF. The full variable domain, rest sourced from reference TRBV7-2 and TRBJ2-7, is GAGVSQSPSNKVTEKGKDVELRCDPISGHTALYWYRQSLGQGLEFLIYFQGNSAPDKSGLPSDRFSAERTGGSVSTLTIQRTQQEDSAVYLCASSLGGVGRGYEQYFGPGTRLTVT.

The J gene is TRBJ2-2, the V gene TRBV7-2, with TRBD1 identical over 7 bases. The CDR3 has 15 residues. The germline CDR1 and CDR2 sequences are SGHTA and FQGNSA. Unmatched junction bases numbered 7, after V lost 5 bases and J lost 4 bases. The CDR3 spells CASSQDRVGTGELFF. Written as DNA, the CDR3 is TGTGCCAGCAGCCAAGACAGGGTGGGCACCGGGGAGCTGTTTTTT.

The chain combines TRBV7-8 with TRBJ2-1, with unresolved D. Trimming cost V 5 bases and J 9 bases, with 14 bases left between them. This CDR3 is built from 13 residues. Germline-derived CDR1 and CDR2 are SGHVS and FQNEAQ. In nucleotides, the CDR3 is TGTGCCAGCAGCCCGACATCCCGGTCTGAGCAGTTCTTC. Protein sequence: CASSPTSRSEQFF.

This chain joins TRBV23-1 and TRBJ1-5; D is undetermined. TRBV23-1 is placed among ORFs of uncertain function. Trimming removed 1 base from V and 3 bases from J, with 10 bases in between. This CDR3 is 15 amino acids long. The CDR3, as DNA: TGCGCCAGCAGTCAATATTGCCGGGTCAATCAGCCCCAGCATTTT. Its protein product is CASSQYCRVNQPQHF.

The chain has TRBV4-2 and TRBJ2-7, with 7 bases aligning to TRBD2. V dropped 4 bases and J dropped 0; count of bases not matched to a gene: 12. CDR3 length: 17 residues. Germline CDR1 reads LGHNA; CDR2 reads YNFKEQ. The DNA of the CDR3 is TGTGCCAGCAGCCTTTATATTGGGGGGGACCTCTCCTACGAGCAGTACTTC. Protein sequence: CASSLYIGGDLSYEQYF.

The CDR3 region is CASRLQGVNIQYF. The CDR3 nucleotides are TGTGCCAGCAGGTTACAGGGGGTCAACATTCAGTACTTC. The V and J genes are TRBV2 and TRBJ2-4; 8 nucleotides line up with TRBD1. The V and J ends lost 6 bases and 7 bases, in that order; junction bases with no gene match: 5. The CDR3 contains 13 residues. Germline V gene sequence: CDR1 SNHLY, CDR2 FYNNEI.

V is TRBV7-2 and J is TRBJ2-7, with a possible D match to TRBD1 (6 bases). Germline CDR1 is SGHTA and CDR2 is FQGNSA. This CDR3 is 14 amino acids long. The V gene lost 2 bases and the J gene lost 5 bases, with 13 bases spanning the gap. The chain's CDR3 is CASSLRPGEHEQYF. CDR3 DNA: TGTGCCAGCAGCTTAAGGCCAGGGGAACACGAGCAGTACTTC.

The chain couples TRBV4-1 to TRBJ1-2, with TRBD1 matching 10 bases. The ends lost 0 bases at V and 5 bases at J; junction bases unmatched: 6. The CDR3 consists of 16 residues. The germline V gene encodes CDR1 MGHRA and CDR2 YSYEKL. The CDR3 is CASSQDRGQGLYGYTF. Here the CDR3 DNA reads TGCGCCAGCAGCCAAGATCGGGGACAGGGGCTTTATGGCTACACCTTC.

The chain uses TRBV28 and TRBJ1-4, with 7 bases fitting TRBD1. This CDR3 is built from 14 residues. CDR1 MDHEN and CDR2 SYDVKM come from the germline V gene. With 7 bases clipped from V and 8 bases from J, the junction kept 10 bases outside the gene matches. DNA of the CDR3: TGTGCCAGCACCACTGGGGCAGGGGGGGAAAAACTGTTTTTT. Encoded protein: CASTTGAGGEKLFF.

The chain links TRBV5-1 to TRBJ1-1; 7 nucleotides agree with TRBD1. J gave up 7 bases and V 7 bases, and 4 bases lay outside the gene matches. The CDR3 runs 11 residues. The V gene's germline CDR1 is SGHRS and CDR2 YFSETQ. In nucleotides, the CDR3 is TGCGCCAGCCGCGGACAGGATGAAGCTTTCTTT. As protein: CASRGQDEAFF.

The chain links TRBV9 to TRBJ2-2; 10 bases line up with TRBD1. The CDR3 has 16 residues. Germline CDR1 is SGDLS and CDR2 is YYNGEE. The trim removed 0 bases at V and 4 bases at J, leaving 3 bases unmatched. CDR3 residues: CASSVGQGAGTGELFF. As DNA, the CDR3 is TGTGCCAGCAGCGTAGGACAGGGGGCCGGCACCGGGGAGCTGTTTTTT.

This rearrangement joins TRBV12-3 or TRBV12-4 to TRBJ1-4, with 9 positions matching TRBD1. The CDR3 contains 13 residues. V was clipped by 5 bases and J by 11 bases; unmatched bases: 6. The CDR3 DNA is TGTGCCAGCAGTCCAGGGACAGGGAGGAAACTGTTTTTT. Translating gives CASSPGTGRKLFF.

V and J are TRBV6-5 and TRBJ1-1, with D possibly matching TRBD1 (6 bases). The length of the CDR3 is 14 residues. With 4 bases removed from V and 4 bases from J, the gap between germline ends came to 13 bases. Germline assignment: CDR1 MNHEY and CDR2 SVGAGI. The DNA for the CDR3 is TGTGCCAGCAGTTGGGGGGCGCGGGGCACTGAAGCTTTCTTT. Protein sequence: CASSWGARGTEAFF.

The gene calls are TRBV19 and TRBJ2-2, with 9 nucleotides matching TRBD2. The CDR3 loop spans 15 amino acids. The germline V gene has CDR1 LNHDA and CDR2 SQIVND (reference sequence). V trimming: 4 bases; J trimming: 5 bases; junction bases outside the gene matches: 5. Here the CDR3 DNA reads TGTGCCAGTAGTAAGGTAGCGGGAGATACCGGGGAGCTGTTTTTT. Protein product: CASSKVAGDTGELFF.

This clonotype was counted only a few times. This chain connects TRBV29-1 to TRBJ1-1; D is unclear. The germline V gene encodes CDR1 SQVTM and CDR2 ANQGSEA. V shed 3 bases and J shed 1 base, with 12 bases lying between them. The CDR3 has 14 residues. This CDR3 reads CSVESWAGNTEAFF. The CDR3 nucleotides are TGCAGCGTTGAGTCCTGGGCAGGGAACACTGAAGCTTTCTTT.

This clonotype was observed at least ten times. The chain has TRBV12-3 or TRBV12-4 and TRBJ2-5, with D perhaps TRBD2 (5 bases). The CDR3 consists of 13 residues. With 0 bases removed from V and 5 bases from J, the gap between germline ends came to 7 bases. The CDR3 nucleotides read TGTGCCAGCAGTTTAGCGGGAGCGGAGACCCAGTACTTC. It translates to CASSLAGAETQYF.

The gene calls are TRBV10-3 and TRBJ2-2, with 8 nucleotides matching TRBD1. The CDR3 extends over 15 amino acids. Germline values: CDR1 ENHRY, CDR2 SYGVKD. V was pared by 6 bases and J by 13 bases, with 16 bases of the junction left unmatched. Here the CDR3 reads CAISPIALTGEGLFF. For the CDR3, the DNA is TGTGCCATCAGCCCTATAGCCCTGACAGGGGAAGGGCTGTTTTTT.

This clonotype was recorded at least ten times. The gene calls are TRBV20-1 and TRBJ1-2, with 8 bases that match TRBD1. Losses at the gene ends were 3 bases for V and 2 bases for J; bases not matched to a gene: 2. There are 13 residues in the CDR3. Germline V gene lookup returns CDR1 DFQATT and CDR2 SNEGSKA (reference sequence). The CDR3 nucleotides are TGCAGTGCTAGGGGACAGGACAACTATGGCTACACCTTC. Translated: CSARGQDNYGYTF.

The table lists this clonotype with many counts. J is TRBJ2-1 and V is TRBV27; 10 positions match TRBD2. V gave up 7 bases and J gave up 4 bases; unmatched junction bases: 7. Per the germline V gene, CDR1 is MNHEY and CDR2 is SMNVEV (reference sequence). CDR3 length: 15 residues. CDR3 protein: CASNLAGGSYNEQFF. As DNA, the CDR3 is TGTGCCAGCAACTTAGCGGGGGGTTCGTACAATGAGCAGTTCTTC.

This clonotype was recorded at least ten times. Here the CDR3 reads CASGLVLPRVVQPSTDTQYF. DNA for the CDR3: TGTGCTAGTGGTTTGGTCCTCCCACGAGTCGTACAGCCTAGCACAGATACGCAGTATTTT. V and J are TRBV12-5 and TRBJ2-3; D gene ambiguous. The CDR3 length is 20 residues. V gave up 0 bases and J gave up 0 bases, with 22 bases separating them. Per the germline V gene, CDR1 is LGHNT and CDR2 is FRNRAP.

This clonotype was found a few times. The rearrangement joins TRBV6-5 to TRBJ2-3, with D unresolved. Trimming cost V 5 bases and J 2 bases, with 14 bases left between them. The germline V gene has CDR1 MNHEY and CDR2 SVGAGI. The CDR3 spans 15 residues. The CDR3 DNA follows: TGTGCCAGCAGTACTTACAGTTCTATCACAGATACGCAGTATTTT. Protein: CASSTYSSITDTQYF.

Only a few counts were recorded for this clonotype. This chain links TRBV20-1 with TRBJ2-5; 7 nucleotides line up with TRBD1. J gave up 0 bases and V 0 bases, and 7 bases lay outside the gene matches. The CDR3 spans 16 residues. Looked up from germline, CDR1 is DFQATT and CDR2 is SNEGSKA (reference sequence). CDR3 in DNA: TGCAGTGCTAGAGATATTGTGGGACAGAACCAAGAGACCCAGTACTTC. It yields the protein CSARDIVGQNQETQYF.

This clonotype was counted a few times. The V gene is TRBV20-1, the J gene TRBJ1-1; tentatively, D is TRBD1 (6 bases). Germline V gene lookup returns CDR1 DFQATT and CDR2 SNEGSKA (reference sequence). V lost 1 base and J lost 5, with 11 bases in between. The CDR3 is 13 residues long. The CDR3: CSARGRGGTEAFF. The DNA of the CDR3 is TGCAGTGCTAGAGGCAGGGGAGGGACTGAAGCTTTCTTT.

The V gene is TRBV18, the J gene TRBJ2-7; D gene ambiguous. The CDR3 contains 14 residues. Trimming took off 0 bases at V and 6 bases at J, with 12 bases between the two ends. Germline V lookup: CDR1 KGHSH, CDR2 LQKENI. CDR3 protein: CASSPPVERGEQYF. DNA of the CDR3: TGTGCCAGCTCACCACCGGTTGAGCGTGGCGAGCAGTACTTC.